This T cell receptor (beta chain) was identified in a study of blood T cell repertoires in COVID-19. Study in general: Samples came from the United States, Italy and Spain, spanning acute and convalescent COVID-19. T cells, B-cell-depleted T cells, or PBMCs supplied cDNA or gDNA.

This clone was detected once. Under the authors' procedure: Nucleated cell counts were estimated from reference gene primer amplification. Assay used: immunoSEQ multiplex PCR; TCRdb lists only in-frame clones, some missing. V, J and clone size are taken as reported in that table, and D and trimming were inferred from the DNA itself. There are around 130,000 clones in the sample; over 60% occur only once, and 7.9% lies in the top ten. Trimming cost V 11 bases and J 5 bases, with 37 bases left between them. Germline lookup yields CDR1 WSHSY and CDR2 SAAADI. The CDR3 consists of 19 residues. The chain couples TRBV10-2 to TRBJ2-7; perhaps TRBD1 as D (5 bases). The specimen was peripheral blood. The receptor comes from a human donor in a cohort sampled during active COVID-19. The CDR3 DNA is TGCGCCCCCAGGGTGGGGAATTGCTCAATATGGTCAAGGATACACGAGCAGTACTTC. It is translated as CAPRVGNCSIWSRIHEQYF.